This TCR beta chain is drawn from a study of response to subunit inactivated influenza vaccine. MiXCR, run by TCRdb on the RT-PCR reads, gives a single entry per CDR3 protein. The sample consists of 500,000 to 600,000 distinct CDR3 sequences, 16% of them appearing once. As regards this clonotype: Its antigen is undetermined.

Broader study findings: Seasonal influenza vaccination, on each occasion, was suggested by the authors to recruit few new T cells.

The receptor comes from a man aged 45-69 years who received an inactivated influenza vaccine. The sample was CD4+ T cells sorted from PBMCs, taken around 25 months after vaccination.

This CDR3 is CASTSGRLAQETQYF. The CDR3 DNA sequence: TGTGCCAGCACCAGCGGACGGCTTGCCCAAGAGACCCAGTACTTC. V and J are TRBV6-1 and TRBJ2-5; possible D gene TRBD2, 5 bases. V shed 7 bases and J shed 1 base, with 16 bases lying between them. CDR3 length: 15 amino acids. The V gene's germline CDR1 is MNHNS and CDR2 SASEGT.